Listed below are T cell receptor beta chains from one sample, sequenced in a study of T cells in Graves' hyperthyroidism and ophthalmopathy. TCRdb redid the calling of the multiplex PCR reads with MiXCR, one entry per CDR3 protein. The table lists about 740,000 distinct CDR3 sequences, roughly 15% of them singletons. Sequencing used blood. These receptors originate from a woman under 30 with Graves' hyperthyroidism. Each CDR3 is given with its conserved first and last residue. D genes are given only for firm matches. The listing skips clone size in some rows; elsewhere it reads once, few, many or a size class.

D: .; size: many; V: TRBV3-1; J: TRBJ2-1; DNA: TGTGCCAGCAGCCAAAGATTTCGGAACTCCTACAATGAGCAGTTCTTC; CDR3: CASSQRFRNSYNEQFF
D: .; size: .; V: TRBV19; J: TRBJ2-2; DNA: TGTGCCAGTAGTACTAGGACAGCCGCCGGGGAGCTGTTTTTT; CDR3: CASSTRTAAGELFF
D: TRBD1; size: many; V: TRBV15; J: TRBJ1-5; DNA: TGTGCCACCAGCAGGACCGGGACAGGGAGGGAGCCCCAGCATTTT; CDR3: CATSRTGTGREPQHF
D: .; size: .; V: TRBV12-3/TRBV12-4; J: TRBJ2-5; DNA: TGTGCCAGCAGCCCTGGTGTGGGGTTAGAGACCCAGTACTTC; CDR3: CASSPGVGLETQYF
D: TRBD1; size: .; V: TRBV20-1; J: TRBJ1-5; DNA: TGCAGTGCACAGGGGGTTTATAGCAATCAGCCCCAGCATTTT; CDR3: CSAQGVYSNQPQHF
D: .; size: many; V: TRBV3-1; J: TRBJ2-3; DNA: TGTGCCAGCAGCCAATCATCGGCGGCGGATACGCAGTATTTT; CDR3: CASSQSSAADTQYF
D: TRBD1; size: few; V: TRBV3-1; J: TRBJ2-5; DNA: TGTGCCAGCAGCCAAGCGACCTCTTCCGGGACAGGGGATTACGTACGGACCCAGTACTTC; CDR3: CASSQATSSGTGDYVRTQYF
D: TRBD2; size: many; V: TRBV7-6; J: TRBJ2-1; DNA: TGTGCCAGCAGCTTAGTCTCTGGACTAGCGGGAGGTCCTTACAATGAGCAGTTCTTC; CDR3: CASSLVSGLAGGPYNEQFF
D: .; size: .; V: TRBV20-1; J: TRBJ2-3; DNA: TGCAGTGCTAGAGATAGTCGTGGAATCGCAGGGGCTACGCAGTATTTT; CDR3: CSARDSRGIAGATQYF
D: TRBD1; size: .; V: TRBV7-2; J: TRBJ1-1; DNA: TGTGCCAGTAGTAGCCTCCCGGGACAGGGGAACACTGAAGCTTTCTTT; CDR3: CASSSLPGQGNTEAFF
D: .; size: many; V: TRBV6-2/TRBV6-3; J: TRBJ1-5; DNA: TGTGCCAGCAGTCCACCTCAGCAGGGTATCAATCAGCCCCAGCATTTT; CDR3: CASSPPQQGINQPQHF
D: .; size: .; V: TRBV12-3/TRBV12-4; J: TRBJ1-1; DNA: TGTGCCAGCAGTCCCACAGGAGCCGAAGCTTTCTTT; CDR3: CASSPTGAEAFF
D: .; size: many; V: TRBV28; J: TRBJ2-2; DNA: TGTGCCAGCAGTCGTGGGGACACCGGGGAGCTGTTTTTT; CDR3: CASSRGDTGELFF
D: TRBD1; size: .; V: TRBV6-1; J: TRBJ2-1; DNA: TGTGCCAGCAGCGGTCCAGGGGGTTCCTCGATACTCTACAATGAGCAGTTCTTC; CDR3: CASSGPGGSSILYNEQFF
D: .; size: many; V: TRBV7-2; J: TRBJ2-1; DNA: TGTGCCAGCAGTCTAATAAATGAGCAGTTCTTC; CDR3: CASSLINEQFF
D: TRBD2; size: many; V: TRBV4-3; J: TRBJ2-3; DNA: TGCGCCAGCAGCCAAGATCTGGCGGGAGGTCGCACAGATACGCAGTATTTT; CDR3: CASSQDLAGGRTDTQYF
D: .; size: .; V: TRBV4-1; J: TRBJ2-7; DNA: TGCGCCAGCGGCCAAGGACTGGCGGGAAGACAGTACGAGCAGTACTTC; CDR3: CASGQGLAGRQYEQYF
D: TRBD2; size: many; V: TRBV13; J: TRBJ2-4; DNA: TGTGCCAGCAGCACCCTAGCGGGAGGGGGAAACATTCAGTACTTC; CDR3: CASSTLAGGGNIQYF
D: .; size: many; V: TRBV20-1; J: TRBJ2-3; DNA: TGCAGTGCTAGAGCTAGCCCTTTTACCACAGATACGCAGTATTTT; CDR3: CSARASPFTTDTQYF
D: .; size: .; V: TRBV19; J: TRBJ2-1; DNA: TGTGCCAGTAGTATGCGTGGCAATGAGCAGTTCTTC; CDR3: CASSMRGNEQFF
D: TRBD2; size: few; V: TRBV7-9; J: TRBJ2-7; DNA: TGTGCCAGCAGCCCGGGGGGGTCAGCTTTTTACGAGCAGTACTTC; CDR3: CASSPGGSAFYEQYF
D: .; size: .; V: TRBV19; J: TRBJ1-2; DNA: TGTGCCAGTAGTATCGAGGGGAACTATGGCTACACCTTC; CDR3: CASSIEGNYGYTF
D: TRBD1; size: .; V: TRBV19; J: TRBJ2-3; DNA: TGTGCCAGTAGTACGGGGACAGCCTGGGGCACAGATACGCAGTATTTT; CDR3: CASSTGTAWGTDTQYF
D: TRBD2; size: many; V: TRBV29-1; J: TRBJ2-1; DNA: TGCAGCGTTGGACGAGGACTAGCGGGGGTGAAGGATGAGCAGTTCTTC; CDR3: CSVGRGLAGVKDEQFF
D: TRBD2; size: many; V: TRBV7-9; J: TRBJ2-1; DNA: TGTGCCAGCAGCTTAGGGGGCGGGGGTTTCTACAATGAGCAGTTCTTC; CDR3: CASSLGGGGFYNEQFF
D: .; size: many; V: TRBV28; J: TRBJ1-4; DNA: TGTGCCAGCAGCCCGGACTTCGGAGAAAAACTGTTTTTT; CDR3: CASSPDFGEKLFF
D: .; size: few; V: TRBV7-9; J: TRBJ2-7; DNA: TGTGCCAGCAGCTCCGTAGAAGGGCGACACGTACACGAGCAGTACTTC; CDR3: CASSSVEGRHVHEQYF
D: .; size: few; V: TRBV13; J: TRBJ2-5; DNA: TGTGCCAGCAGCGCAAAAGTCAGCGGGACCCAGTACTTC; CDR3: CASSAKVSGTQYF
D: TRBD1; size: many; V: TRBV18; J: TRBJ2-2; DNA: TGTGCCAGCTCACCGGGACAGGGAACCACCGGGGAGCTGTTTTTT; CDR3: CASSPGQGTTGELFF
D: TRBD2; size: few; V: TRBV28; J: TRBJ2-3; DNA: TGTGCCAGCAGTCAAATCGGGGGGGACGGCACAGATACGCAGTATTTT; CDR3: CASSQIGGDGTDTQYF
D: .; size: many; V: TRBV30; J: TRBJ2-7; DNA: TGTGCCTGGAGTCGGCAAACCTACGAGCAGTACTTC; CDR3: CAWSRQTYEQYF
D: TRBD2; size: .; V: TRBV4-2; J: TRBJ2-3; DNA: TGTGCCAGCAGCCCCCACCCCGGGAGCGGGGACACAGATACGCAGTATTTT; CDR3: CASSPHPGSGDTDTQYF
D: .; size: .; V: TRBV9; J: TRBJ2-1; DNA: TGTGCCAGCAGCGTAGTTCAATGGGATGAGCAGTTCTTC; CDR3: CASSVVQWDEQFF
D: .; size: few; V: TRBV12-3/TRBV12-4; J: TRBJ1-2; DNA: TGTGCCAGCAGTTTGACTGAGACTTATGGCTACACCTTC; CDR3: CASSLTETYGYTF
D: TRBD2; size: many; V: TRBV7-3; J: TRBJ2-3; DNA: TGTGCCAGCAGCTTAATGCCCACGAGGGAGGGCCGGGCAGATACGCAGTATTTT; CDR3: CASSLMPTREGRADTQYF
D: TRBD2; size: few; V: TRBV5-1; J: TRBJ2-1; DNA: TGCGCCAGCAGCTTTCCTAGCGGGAGGGCCTATAATGAGCAGTTCTTC; CDR3: CASSFPSGRAYNEQFF
D: .; size: few; V: TRBV6-2/TRBV6-3; J: TRBJ2-5; DNA: TGTGCCAGCAGTTACTCGGGGGAGACCCAGCACTTC; CDR3: CASSYSGETQHF
D: TRBD2; size: few; V: TRBV4-1; J: TRBJ2-3; DNA: TGCGCCAGCAGCCACCCGACTAGCGGGGGGAAGGATACGCAGTATTTT; CDR3: CASSHPTSGGKDTQYF
D: TRBD1; size: .; V: TRBV12-3/TRBV12-4; J: TRBJ1-1; DNA: TGTGCCAGCAGTCCGACAGGGGAGAGAACTGAAGCTTTCTTT; CDR3: CASSPTGERTEAFF
D: .; size: .; V: TRBV10-3; J: TRBJ2-1; DNA: TGTGCCATCAGTGAAGAGATGAAATACAATGAGCAGTTCTTC; CDR3: CAISEEMKYNEQFF
D: .; size: many; V: TRBV7-2; J: TRBJ2-2; DNA: TGTGCCACCAACCGGGACGGAGGCACCGGGGAGCTGTTTTTT; CDR3: CATNRDGGTGELFF
D: TRBD2; size: many; V: TRBV3-1; J: TRBJ2-7; DNA: TGTGCCAGCGGCGCACGGCGGGAGGCCTACGAGCAGTACTTC; CDR3: CASGARREAYEQYF
D: TRBD2; size: many; V: TRBV20-1; J: TRBJ2-4; DNA: TGCAGTGCTAGAGGTTTTTCAGCGGGATCCTTTGCCAAAAACATTCAGTACTTC; CDR3: CSARGFSAGSFAKNIQYF
D: .; size: few; V: TRBV28; J: TRBJ2-7; DNA: TGTGCCAGCAGTTTCGACGGAGGCACAAACTTCTACGAGCAGTACTTC; CDR3: CASSFDGGTNFYEQYF
D: .; size: few; V: TRBV28; J: TRBJ2-7; DNA: TGTGCCAGCAGTTTTCGGACTCAGGGATCCTACGAGCAGTACTTC; CDR3: CASSFRTQGSYEQYF
D: .; size: many; V: TRBV11-2; J: TRBJ2-1; DNA: TGTGCCAGCAGCGTAGATCCTAGGATCGAACTGTTCTTC; CDR3: CASSVDPRIELFF
D: TRBD2; size: .; V: TRBV7-9; J: TRBJ2-5; DNA: TGTGCCAGCAGCTCCCCCGGGACTAGCGGGAGGACCCAAGAGACCCAGTACTTC; CDR3: CASSSPGTSGRTQETQYF
D: .; size: few; V: TRBV11-2; J: TRBJ1-3; DNA: TGTGCCAGCAGCTTAGGTCCCTCCTCTGGAAACACCATATATTTT; CDR3: CASSLGPSSGNTIYF
D: .; size: many; V: TRBV7-3; J: TRBJ2-1; DNA: TGTGCCAGCAGCCTCCCGGGAAATGAGCAGTTCTTC; CDR3: CASSLPGNEQFF
D: .; size: few; V: TRBV19; J: TRBJ2-1; DNA: TGTGCCAGTAGTATCACGGATAGCGGTGAGCAGTTCTTC; CDR3: CASSITDSGEQFF